This T cell receptor beta chain originates from a study of T cell responses to AZD1222 COVID-19 vaccine. CDR1 is SGHNT and CDR2 is YYREEE in the germline V gene (reference sequence). The CDR3 is 18 residues long. Trimming shortened V by 2 bases and J by 0 bases, and 18 bases separated the two germline ends. The method was immunoSEQ multiplex PCR; TCRdb's version includes in-frame clones alone and lacks a portion of them. The sample shows fewer than 70,000 clones, roughly nine tenths of them seen only once. This rearrangement joins TRBV5-4 to TRBJ1-3; possible D gene TRBD1, 5 bases. The TCR comes from an adult who received the AZD1222 COVID-19 vaccine. The source was peripheral blood, collected 28 days after the second AZD1222 dose. CDR3 DNA sequence: TGTGCCAGCAGCTTAAAAGGGGTCTTATCAGTCTCTGGAAACACCATATATTTT. It specifies CASSLKGVLSVSGNTIYF.